Listed here are 10 T cell receptor beta chains from one sample, sequenced in a study of control samples from healthy donors and cancer patients. Profiled with immunoSEQ multiplex PCR; TCRdb holds only in-frame clones, not every one. The profile shows approximately 84,000 clones, roughly four fifths of them singletons. The sequenced sample was blood. Receptors originate from a woman aged 60-70 years in good health.

This clone was picked up one time. The chain couples TRBV28 to TRBJ1-1; unclear D gene. Per germline, CDR1 MDHEN and CDR2 SYDVKM. CDR3 length equals 14 residues. Trimming cost V 5 bases and J 1 base, with 11 bases left between them. The CDR3 here is CASSLTEGNTEAFF. The CDR3 DNA sequence: TGTGCCAGCAGTCTAACCGAGGGGAACACTGAAGCTTTCTTT.

This clone was recorded a few times. The chain carries TRBV7-2 and TRBJ2-1, with 8 nucleotides matching TRBD2. J was trimmed by 0 bases and V by 3 bases; bases with no gene match: 1. The V gene's germline CDR1 is SGHTA and CDR2 FQGNSA. The CDR3 contains 15 residues. CDR3 sequence (DNA): TGTGCCAGCAGCTTTACTAGCGGCTCCTACAATGAGCAGTTCTTC. As protein: CASSFTSGSYNEQFF.

The chain couples TRBV4-1 to TRBJ1-4, with 10 bases aligning to TRBD1. V trimming: 4 bases; J trimming: 3 bases; junction bases outside the gene matches: 11. This CDR3 is built from 18 residues. Germline CDR1 MGHRA, CDR2 YSYEKL. The CDR3: CASSLSRQGARANEKLFF. CDR3 nucleotides: TGCGCCAGCAGCCTTTCGAGACAGGGGGCTAGGGCTAATGAAAAACTGTTTTTT.

J is TRBJ1-5 and V is TRBV7-9, with 11 positions matching TRBD1. The junction had 3 bases not matched to a gene; V was cut back by 5 bases and J by 0 bases. Germline V CDR1 and CDR2: SEHNR, FQNEAQ (reference sequence). The CDR3 sequence is 16 residues long. The CDR3 DNA sequence: TGTGCCAGCAGCGCCGGGACAGGGGGTAGCAATCAGCCCCAGCATTTT. It specifies CASSAGTGGSNQPQHF.

This chain joins TRBV30 and TRBJ2-2; D is perhaps TRBD1 (6 bases). V lost 3 bases to trimming and J lost 0 bases, with 14 bases between them. The CDR3 length is 16 residues. Germline CDR1 reads GTSNPN; CDR2 reads SVGIG (reference sequence). The CDR3 DNA is TGTGCCTGGAGACAGTATCGGACAGCGAACACCGGGGAGCTGTTTTTT. It specifies CAWRQYRTANTGELFF.

The chain recombines TRBV14 with TRBJ2-7; D is ambiguous. V was shortened by 1 base and J by 4 bases, with 11 bases between the two germline ends. In germline, CDR1 is SGHDN, CDR2 FVKESK. The CDR3 contains 14 residues. The CDR3 region is CASSQGLHSYEQYF. The CDR3 DNA is TGTGCCAGCAGCCAAGGTCTCCACTCGTACGAGCAGTACTTC.

This CDR3 is CASMGENQPQHF. The CDR3 DNA follows: TGTGCCAGCATGGGAGAAAATCAGCCCCAGCATTTT. The chain employs TRBV6-5 and TRBJ1-5; D gene uncertain. Germline V lookup: CDR1 MNHEY, CDR2 SVGAGI. This CDR3 is built from 12 residues. With 7 bases removed from V and 4 bases from J, the gap between germline ends came to 8 bases.

The V and J genes are TRBV7-2 and TRBJ1-3; possibly TRBD1 for D (5 bases). CDR3 length equals 14 residues. CDR1 and CDR2 (germline): SGHTA, FQGNSA. The V end was cut by 1 base, the J end by 7 bases, with 11 bases between. The CDR3 region has the DNA TGTGCCAGCAGCTTAGGATTGGGGCAGAACACCATATATTTT. This gives the protein CASSLGLGQNTIYF.

This chain connects TRBV7-6 to TRBJ2-3; 9 bases are a match to TRBD1. This CDR3 is 16 amino acids long. Per germline, CDR1 SGHVS and CDR2 FNYEAQ. Unmatched junction bases numbered 5, after V lost 2 bases and J lost 2 bases. The CDR3 is CASSLIGTGYTDTQYF. The CDR3 DNA follows: TGTGCCAGCAGCTTAATCGGGACAGGGTACACAGATACGCAGTATTTT.

The gene calls are TRBV18 and TRBJ1-1; D unclear. Germline CDR1 is KGHSH and CDR2 is LQKENI. The CDR3 length is 14 residues. V lost 2 bases to trimming and J lost 1 base, with 8 bases between them. The CDR3 nucleotides are TGTGCCAGCTCACCATTTGGGCGGAACACTGAAGCTTTCTTT. Protein: CASSPFGRNTEAFF.